This TCR beta chain derives from a study of radiation and T cells in renal cell carcinoma. The germline gives CDR1 MNHEY, CDR2 SVGAGI. CDR3 size: 15 residues. V was pared by 6 bases and J by 1 base, with 8 bases of the junction left unmatched. Treatment of the sample: treatment-naive control, cytoreductive nephrectomy. Controls were unirradiated tumors from treatment-naive cytoreductive nephrectomy patients. This renal cell carcinoma was of the clear cell type. Whole-study findings and limits: Irradiated tumors had higher TCR clonality than control tumors. Irradiated tumors held more dominant CDR3 motifs than control tumors.

A note on this clone: Its antigen is still unknown.

TCRdb's copy holds only in-frame clones and misses some; the assay was immunoSEQ multiplex PCR. The table records about 7,900 clones, 65% of them present only once. This sequence was found in a woman aged 70-85 years with renal cell carcinoma. The sample here was tumor tissue, taken from a patient whose treatment was nephrectomy without radiotherapy. This chain uses TRBV6-5 with TRBJ1-1, with 7 nucleotides matching TRBD1. CDR3 DNA: TGTGCCAGCAGAGAACAGGACAGGCAGAACACTGAAGCTTTCTTT. It encodes CASREQDRQNTEAFF.